Following are 6 T cell receptor beta chains from one sample sequenced in a study of shared clonotypes between healthy human individuals. Profiled with immunoSEQ multiplex PCR; TCRdb holds only in-frame clones, not every one. The table shows roughly 2,500,000 clones, with 80% to 95% occurring only once. Sequenced input: naive CD4+ T cells from PBMCs. Specified subset: CD45RA+ positively selected. These receptors were collected from a man aged 18-30 years in good health. Some clones in this sample may be carry-over from other donors' samples.

Written as DNA, the CDR3 is TGCGCCAGCAGCCAAATAGGGGCACGGGGTAATGGCTACACCTTC. Protein product: CASSQIGARGNGYTF. V and J are TRBV4-3 and TRBJ1-2; weak D call: TRBD1 (5 bases). CDR3 length: 15 amino acids. In germline, CDR1 is LGHNA, CDR2 YSLEER. V lost 2 bases and J 6 bases, leaving 16 bases between the germline ends.

J is TRBJ2-5 and V is TRBV18, with 7 bases fitting TRBD1. The CDR3 sequence is 15 residues long. CDR1 and CDR2 from the germline V gene are KGHSH and LQKENI. With 2 bases clipped from V and 2 bases from J, the junction kept 5 bases outside the gene matches. The CDR3 is CASSPAQGFQETQYF. The CDR3 DNA is TGTGCCAGCTCACCAGCACAGGGGTTTCAAGAGACCCAGTACTTC.

In this sample, this clone turned up once. The V call is TRBV28, the J call TRBJ1-1, with 8 nucleotides matching TRBD1. The CDR3 loop spans 14 amino acids. Germline V gives CDR1 MDHEN, CDR2 SYDVKM. V dropped 7 bases and J dropped 3; count of bases not matched to a gene: 7. The CDR3 is CASTPTGVHTEAFF. CDR3 nucleotides: TGTGCCAGCACCCCGACAGGGGTTCACACTGAAGCTTTCTTT.

The chain has TRBV15 and TRBJ1-1; D gene uncertain. Germline V gene sequence: CDR1 LNHNV, CDR2 YYDKDF (reference sequence). V lost 0 bases and J lost 0, with 14 bases in between. This CDR3 is built from 17 residues. CDR3 region: CATSRDSLEGMNTEAFF. DNA for the CDR3: TGTGCCACCAGCAGAGATAGCCTCGAGGGCATGAACACTGAAGCTTTCTTT.

A remark on this clone: The sample carries other DNA sequences with the same CDR3. This chain uses TRBV6-1 with TRBJ2-6; D is unresolved. CDR1 is MNHNS and CDR2 is SASEGT in the germline V gene. The CDR3 has 12 residues. The V end was cut by 6 bases, the J end by 1 base, with 1 base between. This CDR3 reads CASRSGANVLTF. CDR3 coding DNA: TGTGCCAGCAGGTCTGGGGCCAACGTCCTGACTTTC.

The chain uses TRBV6-4 and TRBJ2-4, with D possibly TRBD2 on 6 matching bases. The germline CDR1 and CDR2 sequences are MRHNA and SNTAGT. CDR3 length equals 16 residues. V gave up 6 bases and J gave up 0 bases, with 15 bases separating them. DNA for the CDR3: TGTGCCAGCAGCGGCGCGGGGCATCTAGCCAAAAACATTCAGTACTTC. Amino acid sequence: CASSGAGHLAKNIQYF.